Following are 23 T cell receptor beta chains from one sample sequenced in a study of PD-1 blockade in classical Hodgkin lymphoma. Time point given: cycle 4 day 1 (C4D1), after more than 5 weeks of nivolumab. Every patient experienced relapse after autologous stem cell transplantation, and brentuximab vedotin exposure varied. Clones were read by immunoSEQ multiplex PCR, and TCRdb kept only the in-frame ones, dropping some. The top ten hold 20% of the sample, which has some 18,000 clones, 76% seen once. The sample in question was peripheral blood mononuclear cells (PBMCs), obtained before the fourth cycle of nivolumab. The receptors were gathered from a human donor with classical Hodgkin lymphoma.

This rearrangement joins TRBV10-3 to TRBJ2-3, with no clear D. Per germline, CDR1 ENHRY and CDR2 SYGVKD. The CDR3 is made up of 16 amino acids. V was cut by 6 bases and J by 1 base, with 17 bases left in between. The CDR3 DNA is TGTGCCATCAGAGATAACCGGGCCCCCGGCACAGATACGCAGTATTTT. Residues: CAIRDNRAPGTDTQYF.

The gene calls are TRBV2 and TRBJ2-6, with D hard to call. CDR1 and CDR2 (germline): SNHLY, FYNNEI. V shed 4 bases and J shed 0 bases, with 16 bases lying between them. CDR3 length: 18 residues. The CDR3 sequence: CASSGLRPALSGANVLTF. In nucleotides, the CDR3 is TGTGCCAGCAGTGGACTTCGGCCGGCCCTCTCTGGGGCCAACGTCCTGACTTTC. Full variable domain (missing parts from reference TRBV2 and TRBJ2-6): EPEVTQTPSHQVTQMGQEVILRCVPISNHLYFYWYRQILGQKVEFLVSFYNNEISEKSEIFDDQFSVERPDGSNFTLKIRSTKLEDSAMYFCASSGLRPALSGANVLTFGAGSRLTVL.

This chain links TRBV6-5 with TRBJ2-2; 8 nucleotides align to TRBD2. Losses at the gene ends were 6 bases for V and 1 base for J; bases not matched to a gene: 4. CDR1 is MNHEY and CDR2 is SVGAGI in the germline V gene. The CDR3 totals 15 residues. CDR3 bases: TGTGCCAGCAGGACTACTAGCGGGAACACCGGGGAGCTGTTTTTT. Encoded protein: CASRTTSGNTGELFF.

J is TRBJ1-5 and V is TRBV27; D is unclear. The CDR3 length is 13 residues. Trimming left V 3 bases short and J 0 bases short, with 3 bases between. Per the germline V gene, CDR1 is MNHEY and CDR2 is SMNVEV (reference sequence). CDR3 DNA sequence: TGTGCCAGCAGTTTTAGTAGCAATCAGCCCCAGCATTTT. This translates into CASSFSSNQPQHF.

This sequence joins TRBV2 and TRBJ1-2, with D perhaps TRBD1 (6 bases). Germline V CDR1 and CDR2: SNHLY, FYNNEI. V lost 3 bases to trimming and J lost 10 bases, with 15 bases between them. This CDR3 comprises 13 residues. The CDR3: CASSEGGRGSYTF. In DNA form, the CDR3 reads TGTGCCAGCAGTGAGGGGGGGCGCGGGTCCTACACCTTC.

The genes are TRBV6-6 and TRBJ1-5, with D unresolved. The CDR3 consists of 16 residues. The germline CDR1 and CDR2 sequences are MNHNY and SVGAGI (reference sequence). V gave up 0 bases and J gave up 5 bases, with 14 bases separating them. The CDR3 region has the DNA TGTGCCAGCAGTTACTCCGGCCGGGGTAGGGATCAGCCCCAGCATTTT. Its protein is CASSYSGRGRDQPQHF.

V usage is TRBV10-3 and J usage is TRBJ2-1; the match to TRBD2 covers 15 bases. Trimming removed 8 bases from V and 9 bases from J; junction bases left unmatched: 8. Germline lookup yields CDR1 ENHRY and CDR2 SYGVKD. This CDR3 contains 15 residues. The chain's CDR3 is CAIGGLAGGPGEQFF. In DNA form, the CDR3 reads TGTGCCATCGGTGGACTAGCGGGGGGGCCCGGTGAGCAGTTCTTC.

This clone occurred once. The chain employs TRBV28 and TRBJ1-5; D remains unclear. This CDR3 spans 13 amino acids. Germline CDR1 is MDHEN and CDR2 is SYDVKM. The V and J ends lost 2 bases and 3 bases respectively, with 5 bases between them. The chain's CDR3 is CASSLNNNQPQHF. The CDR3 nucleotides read TGTGCCAGCAGTTTAAATAACAATCAGCCCCAGCATTTT.

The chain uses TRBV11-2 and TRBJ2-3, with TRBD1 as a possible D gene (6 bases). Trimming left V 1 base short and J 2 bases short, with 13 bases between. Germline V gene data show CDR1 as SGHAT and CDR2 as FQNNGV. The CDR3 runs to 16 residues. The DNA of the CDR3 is TGTGCCAGCAGCTTAGTAGCCAGGGGTTTCACAGATACGCAGTATTTT. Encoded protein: CASSLVARGFTDTQYF.

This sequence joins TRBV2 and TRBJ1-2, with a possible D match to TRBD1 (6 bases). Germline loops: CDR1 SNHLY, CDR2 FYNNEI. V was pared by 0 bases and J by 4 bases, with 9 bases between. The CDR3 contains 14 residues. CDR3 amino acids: CASSEAGAAYGYTF. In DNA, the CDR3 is TGTGCCAGCAGTGAAGCGGGGGCCGCCTATGGCTACACCTTC.

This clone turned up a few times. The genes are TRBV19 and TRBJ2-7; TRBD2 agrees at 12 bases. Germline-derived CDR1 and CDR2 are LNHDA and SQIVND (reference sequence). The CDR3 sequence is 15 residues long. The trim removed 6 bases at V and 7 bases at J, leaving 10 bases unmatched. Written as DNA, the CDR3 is TGTGCCAGTAGCGTGTCTAGCGGGAGGGCCAATGAGCAGTACTTC. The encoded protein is CASSVSSGRANEQYF.

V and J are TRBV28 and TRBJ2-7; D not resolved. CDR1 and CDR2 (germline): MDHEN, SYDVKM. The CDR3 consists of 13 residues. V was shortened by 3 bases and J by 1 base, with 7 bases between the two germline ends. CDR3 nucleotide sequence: TGTGCCAGCAGTTTTTCCGGATCCTACGAGCAGTACGTC. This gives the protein CASSFSGSYEQYV.

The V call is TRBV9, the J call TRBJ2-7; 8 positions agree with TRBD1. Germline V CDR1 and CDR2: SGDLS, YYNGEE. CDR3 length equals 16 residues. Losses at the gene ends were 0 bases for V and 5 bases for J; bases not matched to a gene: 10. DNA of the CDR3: TGTGCCAGCAGCGTAGCGGGACAGGACGGAATGGACGAGCAGTACTTC. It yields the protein CASSVAGQDGMDEQYF.

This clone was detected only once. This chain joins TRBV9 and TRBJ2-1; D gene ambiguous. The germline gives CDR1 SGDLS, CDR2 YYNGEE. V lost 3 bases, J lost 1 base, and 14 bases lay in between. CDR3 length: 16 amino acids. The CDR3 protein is CASSEGLSGSYNEQFF. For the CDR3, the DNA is TGTGCCAGCAGCGAAGGCCTCTCCGGGTCCTACAATGAGCAGTTCTTC.

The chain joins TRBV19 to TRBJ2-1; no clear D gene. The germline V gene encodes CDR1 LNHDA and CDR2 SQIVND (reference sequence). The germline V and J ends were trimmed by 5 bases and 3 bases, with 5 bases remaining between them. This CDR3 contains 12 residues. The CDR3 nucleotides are TGTGCCAGTAGTTCCGGCTACAATGAGCAGTTCTTC. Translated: CASSSGYNEQFF. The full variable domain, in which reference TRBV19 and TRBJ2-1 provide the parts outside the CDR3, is DGGITQSPKYLFRKEGQNVTLSCEQNLNHDAMYWYRQDPGQGLRLIYYSQIVNDFQKGDIAEGYSVSREKKESFPLTVTSAQKNPTAFYLCASSSGYNEQFFGPGTRLTVL.

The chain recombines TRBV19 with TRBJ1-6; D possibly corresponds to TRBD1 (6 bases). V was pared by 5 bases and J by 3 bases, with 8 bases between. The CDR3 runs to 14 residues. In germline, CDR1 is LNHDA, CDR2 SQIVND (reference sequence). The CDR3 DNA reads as TGTGCCAGTAGTGTCAGGGGCTATAATTCACCCCTCCACTTT. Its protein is CASSVRGYNSPLHF.

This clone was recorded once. Written as DNA, the CDR3 is TGTGCCATCAGTGAGCCAGGAGGTGCTGAAGCTTTCTTT. It specifies CAISEPGGAEAFF. V usage is TRBV10-3 and J usage is TRBJ1-1; D uncertain. This CDR3 contains 13 residues. Germline CDR1 reads ENHRY; CDR2 reads SYGVKD. With 2 bases removed from V and 6 bases from J, the gap between germline ends came to 10 bases.

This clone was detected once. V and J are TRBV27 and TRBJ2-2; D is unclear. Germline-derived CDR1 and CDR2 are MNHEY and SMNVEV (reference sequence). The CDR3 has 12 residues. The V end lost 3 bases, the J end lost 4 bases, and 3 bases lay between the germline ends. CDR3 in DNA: TGTGCCAGCAGTTTTTCCACCGGGGAGCTGTTTTTT. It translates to CASSFSTGELFF.

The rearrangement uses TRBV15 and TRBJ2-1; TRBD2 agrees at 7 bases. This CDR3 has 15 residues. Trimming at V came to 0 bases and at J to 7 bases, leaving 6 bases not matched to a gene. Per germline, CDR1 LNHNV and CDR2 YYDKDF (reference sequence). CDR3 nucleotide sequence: TGTGCCACCAGCAGAGATGGGCGGGAGAGGAATGAGCAGTTCTTC. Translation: CATSRDGRERNEQFF.

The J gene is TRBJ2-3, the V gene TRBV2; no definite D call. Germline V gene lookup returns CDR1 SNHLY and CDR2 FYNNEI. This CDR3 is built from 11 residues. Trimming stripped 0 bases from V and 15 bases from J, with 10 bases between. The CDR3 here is CASSEAASLYF. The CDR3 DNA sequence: TGTGCCAGCAGTGAAGCAGCTAGTCTCTATTTT. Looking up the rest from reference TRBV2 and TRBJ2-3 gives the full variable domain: EPEVTQTPSHQVTQMGQEVILRCVPISNHLYFYWYRQILGQKVEFLVSFYNNEISEKSEIFDDQFSVERPDGSNFTLKIRSTKLEDSAMYFCASSEAASLYFGPGTRLTVL.

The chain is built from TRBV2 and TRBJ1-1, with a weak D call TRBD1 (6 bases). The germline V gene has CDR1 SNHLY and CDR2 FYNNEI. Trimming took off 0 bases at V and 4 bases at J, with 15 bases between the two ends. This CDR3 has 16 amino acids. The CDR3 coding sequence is TGTGCCAGCAGTGAAGCTGAGGGGGTTGTAGGCACTGAAGCTTTCTTT. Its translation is CASSEAEGVVGTEAFF.

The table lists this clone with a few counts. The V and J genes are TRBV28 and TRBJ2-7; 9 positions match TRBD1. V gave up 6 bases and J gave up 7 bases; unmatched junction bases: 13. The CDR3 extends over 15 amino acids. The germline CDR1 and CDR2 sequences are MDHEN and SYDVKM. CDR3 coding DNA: TGTGCCAGCAGCGGACAGGGACAGGGTGAGATTGAGCAGTACTTC. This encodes CASSGQGQGEIEQYF.

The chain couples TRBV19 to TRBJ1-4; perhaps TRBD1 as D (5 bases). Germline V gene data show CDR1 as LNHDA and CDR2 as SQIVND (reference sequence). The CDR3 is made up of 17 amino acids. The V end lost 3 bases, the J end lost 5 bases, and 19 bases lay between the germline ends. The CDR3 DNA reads TGTGCCAGTAGTATTAGGCCAGGGCCGGGAGGAAATGAAAAACTGTTTTTT. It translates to CASSIRPGPGGNEKLFF. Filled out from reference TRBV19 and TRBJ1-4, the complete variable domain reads DGGITQSPKYLFRKEGQNVTLSCEQNLNHDAMYWYRQDPGQGLRLIYYSQIVNDFQKGDIAEGYSVSREKKESFPLTVTSAQKNPTAFYLCASSIRPGPGGNEKLFFGSGTQLSVL.